These 18 T cell receptor beta chains were sequenced from one sample in a study of response to subunit inactivated influenza vaccine. TCRdb reanalysed the RT-PCR reads using MiXCR and keeps one entry per CDR3 protein. The data contain 540,000 or so distinct CDR3 sequences, 13% of them singletons. The specimen comprised PBMCs from blood, sampled 40 to 50 days after vaccination. The receptors here all came from a man in his fifties or sixties who received an inactivated influenza vaccine.

This clonotype was counted between two and nine times. The chain uses TRBV20-1 and TRBJ2-2; D ambiguous. The CDR3 length is 13 residues. In germline, CDR1 is DFQATT, CDR2 SNEGSKA (reference sequence). V was clipped by 3 bases and J by 2 bases, with 7 bases between them. The CDR3 nucleotides are TGCAGTGCTAGTAGGACCAACACCGGGGAGCTGTTTTTT. It encodes CSASRTNTGELFF.

Only a few counts were recorded for this clonotype. The V and J genes are TRBV10-3 and TRBJ2-7; TRBD2 is a possible D gene (6 bases). The germline V gene encodes CDR1 ENHRY and CDR2 SYGVKD. V was pared by 8 bases and J by 5 bases, with 25 bases between. The CDR3 is made up of 16 amino acids. The CDR3 region is CAIRPSLGGESNEQYF. In DNA, the CDR3 is TGTGCCATCCGACCCTCCCTCGGAGGGGAGTCCAACGAGCAGTACTTC.

This clonotype showed up just a few times. The chain recombines TRBV12-3 or TRBV12-4 with TRBJ2-1; 7 bases are a match to TRBD2. This CDR3 is built from 16 residues. The J segment lost 4 bases and the V segment lost 6 bases, leaving 12 bases of the junction unmatched. The CDR3 DNA follows: TGTGCCAGCAGCCCTAGGCTTGGGGGAGGGTACAATGAGCAGTTCTTC. Encoded protein: CASSPRLGGGYNEQFF.

The CDR3 coding sequence is TGCAGTGCTAGTATCTCCACGGCCTCTGGAAACACCATATATTTT. Protein product: CSASISTASGNTIYF. V gene TRBV20-1 combines with J gene TRBJ1-3; D is unclear. Trimming took 3 bases from V and 0 from J, leaving 12 bases between them. The CDR3 runs 15 residues. The germline gives CDR1 DFQATT, CDR2 SNEGSKA (reference sequence).

This clonotype was seen at least ten times. J is TRBJ2-7 and V is TRBV12-3 or TRBV12-4; 7 bases align to TRBD1. V shed 8 bases, J shed 3 bases, and the junction held 7 bases outside the gene matches. There are 13 residues in the CDR3. The CDR3 coding sequence is TGTGCCAGCTCCCGGGACAGCGACTACGAGCAGTACTTC. It encodes CASSRDSDYEQYF.

In its sample, this clonotype was seen a few times. The rearrangement links TRBV5-1 to TRBJ1-4; D is undetermined. The germline gives CDR1 SGHRS, CDR2 YFSETQ. This CDR3 contains 16 residues. Deletions cut 0 bases from V and 0 bases from J, with 9 bases between. DNA for the CDR3: TGCGCCAGCAGCTTGGATTCGGGGTCAACTAATGAAAAACTGTTTTTT. Encoded protein: CASSLDSGSTNEKLFF.

This clonotype was seen only a few times. This chain uses TRBV5-1 with TRBJ2-1; 7 bases fit TRBD2. There are 16 residues in the CDR3. Germline V gene sequence: CDR1 SGHRS, CDR2 YFSETQ. J was trimmed by 6 bases and V by 0 bases; bases with no gene match: 9. DNA for the CDR3: TGCGCCAGCAGCTTGGCCGGTACTAGCGCAATCAATGAGCAGTTCTTC. Translating it yields CASSLAGTSAINEQFF.

This clonotype came up many times. J is TRBJ1-1 and V is TRBV12-3 or TRBV12-4; the D is unclear. This CDR3 is built from 13 residues. V lost 3 bases and J lost 3, with 8 bases in between. For the CDR3, the DNA is TGTGCCAGCAGTTTTTGGGAGGACACTGAAGCTTTCTTT. Translating gives CASSFWEDTEAFF.

This clonotype has only a few counts. This chain connects TRBV7-8 to TRBJ1-1; 10 bases agree with TRBD1. Germline V gene sequence: CDR1 SGHVS, CDR2 FQNEAQ. The CDR3 covers 13 residues. V shed 10 bases and J 5 bases; nucleotides not matched to a gene: 7. For the CDR3, the DNA is TGTGCCACCACGACAGGGGGCTTGACTGAAGCTTTCTTT. This codes for CATTTGGLTEAFF. Full variable domain (outside the CDR3, taken from reference TRBV7-8 and TRBJ1-1): GAGVSQSPRYKVAKRGQDVALRCDPISGHVSLFWYQQALGQGPEFLTYFQNEAQLDKSGLPSDRFFAERPEGSVSTLKIQRTQQEDSAVYLCATTTGGLTEAFFGQGTRLTVV.

This clonotype has only a few counts. The chain uses TRBV29-1 and TRBJ2-3, with TRBD1 identical over 7 bases. V was clipped by 5 bases and J by 0 bases; unmatched bases: 8. Germline-derived CDR1 and CDR2 are SQVTM and ANQGSEA. This CDR3 comprises 15 residues. CDR3 amino acids: CSVIRGTASTDTQYF. CDR3 nucleotides: TGCAGCGTTATCCGAGGGACAGCTAGCACAGATACGCAGTATTTT.

This clonotype was counted at least ten times. The chain has TRBV12-3 or TRBV12-4 and TRBJ2-7; 10 bases are a match to TRBD1. The CDR3 runs 15 residues. J was trimmed by 3 bases and V by 6 bases; bases with no gene match: 8. CDR3 residues: CASRGGTGVFYEQYF. The CDR3 bases are TGTGCCAGCAGGGGAGGGACAGGGGTATTCTACGAGCAGTACTTC.

The V and J genes are TRBV7-6 and TRBJ2-5; TRBD2 matches at 8 bases. CDR3 size: 15 residues. J was trimmed by 2 bases and V by 5 bases; bases with no gene match: 7. In germline, CDR1 is SGHVS, CDR2 FNYEAQ. This CDR3 is CASSPEIAGQETQYF. The CDR3 region has the DNA TGTGCCAGCAGCCCTGAGATAGCGGGGCAAGAGACCCAGTACTTC.

A word on this clonotype: At one of its ends the junction is not consistent with the germline gene, which may arise from a read error. The rearrangement joins TRBV12-3 or TRBV12-4 to TRBJ1-1; 9 bases match TRBD1. The CDR3 is 19 residues long. The CDR3: CAISLGTGYLRWADTEAFF. As DNA, the CDR3 is TGTGCCATCAGTTTAGGGACAGGGTATTTAAGATGGGCTGACACTGAAGCTTTCTTT.

V gene TRBV6-1 combines with J gene TRBJ2-1; the match to TRBD2 covers 7 bases. From germline, CDR1 is MNHNS and CDR2 SASEGT. With V trimmed by 9 bases and J by 4 bases, 9 bases remained unmatched. This CDR3 contains 14 residues. DNA for the CDR3: TGTGCCAGTCTAGGGCGGGGGTCTTACAATGAGCAGTTCTTC. Translating gives CASLGRGSYNEQFF.

This clonotype has a handful of counts. The gene calls are TRBV5-1 and TRBJ2-7, with TRBD2 identical over 9 bases. With V trimmed by 0 bases and J by 3 bases, 4 bases remained unmatched. This CDR3 has 15 residues. Germline V gene data show CDR1 as SGHRS and CDR2 as YFSETQ. The DNA for the CDR3 is TGCGCCAGCAGCTTGGAGGGTAGCGGGAGCTACGAGCAGTACTTC. Protein sequence: CASSLEGSGSYEQYF.

The CDR3 is CAISEKHGYNEKLFF. CDR3 DNA sequence: TGTGCCATCAGTGAGAAGCACGGCTATAATGAAAAACTGTTTTTT. The chain uses TRBV10-3 and TRBJ1-4; D is unresolved. V lost 2 bases, J lost 4 bases, and 11 bases lay in between. Germline CDR1 is ENHRY and CDR2 is SYGVKD. The CDR3 extends over 15 amino acids.

This clonotype came up a few times. V gene TRBV5-1 combines with J gene TRBJ2-1; D tentatively fits TRBD1 or TRBD2 (5 bases each). The CDR3 contains 17 residues. The germline gives CDR1 SGHRS, CDR2 YFSETQ. Trimming left V 0 bases short and J 2 bases short, with 15 bases between. The CDR3 loop is CASSLASHGAAYNEQFF. The DNA of the CDR3 is TGCGCCAGCAGCTTGGCATCACACGGGGCCGCCTACAATGAGCAGTTCTTC.

This chain connects TRBV5-1 to TRBJ2-7, with TRBD2 identical over 7 bases. V lost 1 base to trimming and J lost 3 bases; unmatched junction nucleotides: 7. Germline loops: CDR1 SGHRS, CDR2 YFSETQ. This CDR3 region has 15 residues. This CDR3 reads CASSLPPSGFYEQYF. DNA of the CDR3: TGCGCCAGCAGCTTGCCCCCTAGCGGCTTCTACGAGCAGTACTTC.